This T cell receptor beta chain was identified in a study of beta chain features in type 1 diabetes. Study as a whole: Over all samples combined, about 100,000,000 sorted cells were examined. Study-level findings and limits: Patients with Type 1 diabetes showed moderately but significantly shorter TCRB CDR3s in all four CD4+ subsets.

In regard to this clone: The antigen remains undetermined.

Germline V gene lookup returns CDR1 SQVTM and CDR2 ANQGSEA. V lost 5 bases to trimming and J lost 5 bases; unmatched junction nucleotides: 8. The CDR3 loop spans 14 amino acids. Reverse transcribing all isolated RNA meant expressed TCRB transcripts were sequenced. The data were produced by immunoSEQ multiplex PCR, yet TCRdb's version contains in-frame clones alone and is incomplete. The data contain hundreds of thousands of clones, over 12% of them singletons. Only one heparinised blood draw was taken per donor, and its volume averaged around 100 mL. Researchers reported sorting CD4+ naive, central memory, regulatory and stem cell-like memory cells via CD45RO/CCR7/CD25/CD127/CD95/CD27.

This chain uses TRBV29-1 with TRBJ2-1; the match to TRBD2 covers 8 bases. The sample consisted of naive CD4+ T cells from blood. This sequence was found in a young man with type 1 diabetes. CDR3 DNA: TGCAGCGTTTGGGATAGCGGGAAGGACAATGAGCAGTTCTTC. It is translated as CSVWDSGKDNEQFF.